The present TCR beta chain was sequenced within a study of cytomegalovirus exposure and HLA in healthy donors. As for this clone: The antigen is unknown.

Study results and limitations: TCR beta V- and J-gene trimming was later associated with a missense DCLRE1C variant. Previous analysis showed most TCR beta V segments were productive about 90% or about 30% of the time. The majority of TCR sequences were rare, yet some public TCRs appeared in many donors.

The germline CDR1 and CDR2 sequences are MDHEN and SYDVKM. This CDR3 region has 16 residues. The V gene lost 0 bases and the J gene lost 0 bases, with 10 bases spanning the gap. This PCR relied on a set of 60 Vbeta primers and 13 Jbeta primers. Per the original methods: Roughly 11 million shared chains were among tens of millions of unique TCR beta chains counted in a later analysis. Data came from immunoSEQ multiplex PCR; TCRdb stores just in-frame clones and leaves some out. V and J calls plus clone size are reproduced from that table; the DNA served to infer D and trimming. The sample has around 91,000 clones; roughly 86% are singletons.

Specimen: PBMCs. This TCR came from a man under 40 in good health and CMV-seropositive. The genes are TRBV28 and TRBJ2-3, with D hard to call. The CDR3 DNA reads TGTGCCAGCAGTTTATGGTCCGGAGTGAGCACAGATACGCAGTATTTT. Translated: CASSLWSGVSTDTQYF. The full variable domain, completed using reference TRBV28 and TRBJ2-3, is DVKVTQSSRYLVKRTGEKVFLECVQDMDHENMFWYRQDPGLGLRLIYFSYDVKMKEKGDIPEGYSVSREKKERFSLILESASTNQTSMYLCASSLWSGVSTDTQYFGPGTRLTVL.